One T cell receptor (beta chain) is described in this entry. This specimen belongs to a study of blood T cell repertoires in COVID-19. Study-wide context: T cells, B-cell-depleted T cells, or PBMCs supplied cDNA or gDNA.

The CDR3 loop spans 15 amino acids. From germline, CDR1 is SEHNR and CDR2 FQNEAQ (reference sequence). Trimming removed 5 bases from V and 5 bases from J; junction bases left unmatched: 10. Participant age was about 18 to 89 years, and participants resided in fewer than 30 US areas. Measured with immunoSEQ multiplex PCR; TCRdb has only the in-frame clones, and not every one. This table has roughly 250,000 clones, approximately 86% appearing once. The sequenced sample was PBMCs or T cells enriched from blood (not recorded which). The chain employs TRBV7-9 and TRBJ1-1; 8 bases agree with TRBD1. The clonotype comes from a woman aged 25 to 39 with acute COVID-19. In DNA form, the CDR3 reads TGTGCCAGCAGCCCCGGCGGACAGGGACGTACTGAAGCTTTCTTT. Its protein product is CASSPGGQGRTEAFF.